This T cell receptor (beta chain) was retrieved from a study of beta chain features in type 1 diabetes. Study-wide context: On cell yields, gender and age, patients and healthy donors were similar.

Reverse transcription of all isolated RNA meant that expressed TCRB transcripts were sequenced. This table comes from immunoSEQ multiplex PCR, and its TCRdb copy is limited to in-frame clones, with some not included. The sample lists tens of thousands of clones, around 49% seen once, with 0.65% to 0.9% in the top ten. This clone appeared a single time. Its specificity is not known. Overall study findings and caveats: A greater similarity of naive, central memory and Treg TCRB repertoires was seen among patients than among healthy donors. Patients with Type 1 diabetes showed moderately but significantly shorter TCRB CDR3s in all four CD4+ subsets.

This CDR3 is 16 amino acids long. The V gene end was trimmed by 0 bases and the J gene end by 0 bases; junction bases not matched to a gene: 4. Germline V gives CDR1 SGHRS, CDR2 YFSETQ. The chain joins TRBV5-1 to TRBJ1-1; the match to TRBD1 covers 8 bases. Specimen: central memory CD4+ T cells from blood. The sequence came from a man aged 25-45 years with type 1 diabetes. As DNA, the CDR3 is TGCGCCAGCAGCTTGGCAGGGGGCAAAGTGAACACTGAAGCTTTCTTT. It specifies CASSLAGGKVNTEAFF.